The 29 T cell receptor beta chains below come from one sample, sequenced in a study of blood T cell repertoires in COVID-19. Libraries were prepared by immunoSEQ multiplex PCR; TCRdb keeps only in-frame clonotypes and omits some of them. The data hold about 250,000 clones, with 65% to 90% observed a single time. Sequencing input: PBMCs or T cells enriched from blood (not recorded which). The receptor source for this set is a woman between 50 and 59 years old with acute COVID-19.

The chain is built from TRBV12-3 or TRBV12-4 and TRBJ1-2; no clear D. The CDR3 has 13 amino acids. Trimming cost V 6 bases and J 0 bases, with 8 bases left between them. Written as DNA, the CDR3 is TGTGCCAGCAGACCTACAGCTAACTATGGCTACACCTTC. Amino acid sequence: CASRPTANYGYTF.

The DNA for the CDR3 is TGTGCCAGCAGTGACGGGACAGGGGGCACTGAAGCTTTCTTT. Translated: CASSDGTGGTEAFF. This rearrangement joins TRBV2 to TRBJ1-1; 11 positions agree with TRBD1. Losses at the gene ends were 3 bases for V and 4 bases for J; bases not matched to a gene: 1. Germline V gives CDR1 SNHLY, CDR2 FYNNEI. This CDR3 contains 14 residues.

This clone was seen many times. The chain carries TRBV4-1 and TRBJ1-2; 7 bases fit TRBD1. The CDR3 sequence is 15 residues long. Germline-derived CDR1 and CDR2 are MGHRA and YSYEKL. With V trimmed by 5 bases and J by 3 bases, 9 bases remained unmatched. The CDR3 loop is CASSFDTGDYYGYTF. CDR3 DNA: TGCGCCAGCAGCTTCGATACAGGGGATTACTATGGCTACACCTTC.

This clone was counted once. The rearrangement links TRBV7-2 to TRBJ2-7; 12 nucleotides match TRBD2. The germline CDR1 and CDR2 sequences are SGHTA and FQGNSA. The CDR3 contains 15 residues. The trim removed 1 base at V and 3 bases at J, leaving 1 base unmatched. CDR3 sequence (DNA): TGTGCCAGCAGCTTAGGGACTAGCGGGGTCTACGAGCAGTACTTC. It encodes CASSLGTSGVYEQYF.

The chain recombines TRBV12-3 or TRBV12-4 with TRBJ1-3, with D perhaps matching TRBD1 (6 bases). V lost 7 bases and J 2 bases, leaving 9 bases between the germline ends. The CDR3 contains 13 residues. CDR3 nucleotides: TGTGCCAGCAAACAGGGAGCTGGAAACACCATATATTTT. Its protein is CASKQGAGNTIYF.

The chain has TRBV7-9 and TRBJ1-2, with a tentative D call TRBD1 (6 bases). The V and J ends lost 5 bases and 2 bases respectively, with 15 bases between them. Per the germline V gene, CDR1 is SEHNR and CDR2 is FQNEAQ (reference sequence). The CDR3 covers 15 residues. The CDR3 spells CASSPGQGTNYGYTF. CDR3 nucleotide sequence: TGTGCCAGCAGCCCCGGGCAGGGGACAAACTATGGCTACACCTTC.

The rearrangement uses TRBV5-5 and TRBJ1-1, with TRBD1 identical over 8 bases. Per the germline V gene, CDR1 is SGHKS and CDR2 is YYEKEE (reference sequence). This CDR3 is 17 amino acids long. With V trimmed by 0 bases and J by 0 bases, 7 bases remained unmatched. CDR3 nucleotide sequence: TGTGCCAGCAGCTTGGCCAGGGGGCAACCTATGAACACTGAAGCTTTCTTT. It specifies CASSLARGQPMNTEAFF.

The genes are TRBV28 and TRBJ1-2; tentatively, D is TRBD1 (6 bases). The V end lost 5 bases, the J end lost 4 bases, and 14 bases lay between the germline ends. CDR3 length: 14 amino acids. The V gene's germline CDR1 is MDHEN and CDR2 SYDVKM. The CDR3 reads CASSRGGAGYGYTF. CDR3 DNA sequence: TGTGCCAGCAGTCGCGGGGGCGCGGGCTATGGCTACACCTTC.

This clone was detected only once. J is TRBJ2-3 and V is TRBV7-2, with 7 bases fitting TRBD2. The CDR3 is 15 residues long. The J segment lost 8 bases and the V segment lost 5 bases, leaving 13 bases of the junction unmatched. CDR1 and CDR2 from the germline V gene are SGHTA and FQGNSA. The CDR3 loop reads CASSQSQRGKGTQYF. CDR3 bases: TGTGCCAGCAGCCAATCCCAGCGGGGAAAGGGTACGCAGTATTTT.

V is TRBV15 and J is TRBJ1-5; D call uncertain. This CDR3 comprises 15 residues. The V end was cut by 5 bases, the J end by 0 bases, with 11 bases between. Looked up from germline, CDR1 is LNHNV and CDR2 is YYDKDF (reference sequence). The CDR3 DNA sequence: TGTGCCACCAGCGAGAACGGAGATAGCAATCAGCCCCAGCATTTT. Translated: CATSENGDSNQPQHF.

The genes are TRBV18 and TRBJ1-4; 10 positions match TRBD1. This CDR3 is built from 16 residues. Germline loops: CDR1 KGHSH, CDR2 LQKENI. V gave up 5 bases and J gave up 8 bases; unmatched junction bases: 11. The DNA of the CDR3 is TGTGCCAGCTCAGCCGGGACAGGGGAGGCAGGAGAAAAACTGTTTTTT. Its protein product is CASSAGTGEAGEKLFF.

The chain carries TRBV5-1 and TRBJ1-3; D gene unclear. CDR3 length: 18 amino acids. From germline, CDR1 is SGHRS and CDR2 YFSETQ. V was clipped by 3 bases and J by 4 bases, with 23 bases between them. The DNA of the CDR3 is TGCGCCAGCAGCTCGGACTTGTCCTCCTTCGTCTCGGGAAACACCATATATTTT. Encoded protein: CASSSDLSSFVSGNTIYF. Filled out from reference TRBV5-1 and TRBJ1-3, the complete variable domain reads KAGVTQTPRYLIKTRGQQVTLSCSPISGHRSVSWYQQTPGQGLQFLFEYFSETQRNKGNFPGRFSGRQFSNSRSEMNVSTLELGDSALYLCASSSDLSSFVSGNTIYFGEGSWLTVV.

This clone was detected a few times. The CDR3 protein is CASSSRQVGEAFF. Here the CDR3 DNA reads TGTGCCAGCAGCTCTCGACAGGTCGGAGAAGCTTTCTTT. The gene calls are TRBV7-8 and TRBJ1-1, with a possible D match to TRBD1 (6 bases). The CDR3 spans 13 residues. V lost 4 bases and J lost 8, with 14 bases in between. The germline gives CDR1 SGHVS, CDR2 FQNEAQ.

In its sample, this clone was seen once. V usage is TRBV27 and J usage is TRBJ2-3, with TRBD2 identical over 9 bases. J was trimmed by 0 bases and V by 5 bases; bases with no gene match: 9. The CDR3 spans 17 residues. Germline assignment: CDR1 MNHEY and CDR2 SMNVEV (reference sequence). The CDR3 reads CASSPRERGASTDTQYF. CDR3 DNA sequence: TGTGCCAGCAGTCCCAGAGAGCGGGGGGCTAGCACAGATACGCAGTATTTT.

The chain has TRBV19 and TRBJ2-2; 10 nucleotides line up with TRBD2. Trimming at V came to 2 bases and at J to 5 bases, leaving 2 bases not matched to a gene. Germline values: CDR1 LNHDA, CDR2 SQIVND (reference sequence). CDR3 size: 15 residues. The CDR3 loop reads CASSISGGATGELFF. In DNA form, the CDR3 reads TGTGCCAGTAGTATAAGCGGGGGGGCAACCGGGGAGCTGTTTTTT.

The chain joins TRBV2 to TRBJ2-4; D may be TRBD2 (6 bases). Trimming cost V 3 bases and J 2 bases, with 8 bases left between them. This CDR3 has 14 amino acids. Germline CDR1 is SNHLY and CDR2 is FYNNEI. The CDR3 sequence is CASSEGRSKNIQYF. The CDR3 DNA sequence: TGTGCCAGCAGTGAGGGGAGGTCCAAAAACATTCAGTACTTC.

This clone was seen a few times. Other DNA sequences within the sample encode an identical CDR3. V is TRBV29-1 and J is TRBJ2-7; D unclear. The CDR3 loop spans 11 amino acids. Germline V gene sequence: CDR1 SQVTM, CDR2 ANQGSEA. Trimming shortened V by 4 bases and J by 0 bases, and 4 bases separated the two germline ends. DNA for the CDR3: TGCAGCGTTGGCAGCTCCTACGAGCAGTACTTC. It translates to CSVGSSYEQYF.

J is TRBJ2-2 and V is TRBV6-6; 16 bases line up with TRBD2. V was pared by 7 bases and J by 2 bases, with 16 bases of the junction left unmatched. This CDR3 contains 21 residues. Germline V gene data show CDR1 as MNHNY and CDR2 as SVGAGI (reference sequence). The CDR3 loop is CASIHSPGLAGGPRNTGELFF. DNA of the CDR3: TGTGCCAGCATCCACTCCCCGGGACTAGCGGGGGGGCCTCGAAACACCGGGGAGCTGTTTTTT.

This chain connects TRBV5-1 to TRBJ1-5, with D hard to call. CDR1 SGHRS and CDR2 YFSETQ come from the germline V gene. The CDR3 has 14 residues. Trimming shortened V by 4 bases and J by 0 bases, and 8 bases separated the two germline ends. Here the CDR3 reads CASSPGNSNQPQHF. CDR3 coding DNA: TGCGCCAGCAGCCCGGGAAATAGCAATCAGCCCCAGCATTTT. The full variable domain, in which reference TRBV5-1 and TRBJ1-5 provide the parts outside the CDR3, is KAGVTQTPRYLIKTRGQQVTLSCSPISGHRSVSWYQQTPGQGLQFLFEYFSETQRNKGNFPGRFSGRQFSNSRSEMNVSTLELGDSALYLCASSPGNSNQPQHFGDGTRLSIL.

The chain uses TRBV27 and TRBJ1-2; no clear D gene. Germline V gives CDR1 MNHEY, CDR2 SMNVEV (reference sequence). The CDR3 is 14 residues long. V lost 3 bases, J lost 4 bases, and 12 bases lay in between. The CDR3 loop reads CASSLGRAGYGYTF. CDR3 nucleotide sequence: TGTGCCAGCAGTTTGGGAAGGGCGGGCTATGGCTACACCTTC.

V usage is TRBV19 and J usage is TRBJ1-1, with D uncertain. The CDR3 is made up of 15 amino acids. Trimming shortened V by 5 bases and J by 0 bases, and 13 bases separated the two germline ends. CDR1 is LNHDA and CDR2 is SQIVND in the germline V gene (reference sequence). The CDR3: CASSPPTTLNTEAFF. The CDR3 coding sequence is TGTGCCAGTAGTCCACCAACAACACTGAACACTGAAGCTTTCTTT. The full variable domain, with the rest looked up from reference TRBV19 and TRBJ1-1, is DGGITQSPKYLFRKEGQNVTLSCEQNLNHDAMYWYRQDPGQGLRLIYYSQIVNDFQKGDIAEGYSVSREKKESFPLTVTSAQKNPTAFYLCASSPPTTLNTEAFFGQGTRLTVV.

The V gene is TRBV7-8, the J gene TRBJ1-4; the D is unclear. CDR1 is SGHVS, CDR2 FQNEAQ, per germline. Trimming removed 6 bases from V and 1 base from J, with 18 bases in between. CDR3 length: 17 residues. In nucleotides, the CDR3 is TGTGCCAGCAGTTATACTGGGAGTCAGCTAACTAATGAAAAACTGTTTTTT. Translated: CASSYTGSQLTNEKLFF.

The V and J genes are TRBV19 and TRBJ1-6; D might be TRBD1 (6 bases). The germline CDR1 and CDR2 sequences are LNHDA and SQIVND (reference sequence). V was shortened by 7 bases and J by 10 bases, with 23 bases between the two germline ends. This CDR3 region has 16 residues. The CDR3 sequence: CASTNQQGGVGSPLHF. As DNA, the CDR3 is TGTGCCAGTACCAATCAACAGGGAGGGGTTGGATCACCCCTCCACTTT.

The V call is TRBV29-1, the J call TRBJ2-1; 8 bases fit TRBD1. Trimming removed 4 bases from V and 7 bases from J; junction bases left unmatched: 6. This CDR3 spans 13 amino acids. The V gene's germline CDR1 is SQVTM and CDR2 ANQGSEA. In DNA form, the CDR3 reads TGCAGCGTTGCAAAGACAGGGGAAAATGAGCAGTTCTTC. Translation: CSVAKTGENEQFF.

This clone was counted a single time. The V and J genes are TRBV4-1 and TRBJ2-1; 7 nucleotides match TRBD1. This CDR3 comprises 15 residues. J was trimmed by 1 base and V by 4 bases; bases with no gene match: 4. Per germline, CDR1 MGHRA and CDR2 YSYEKL. This CDR3 is CASSPDRASYNEQFF. The CDR3 coding sequence is TGCGCCAGCAGCCCCGACAGGGCGTCCTACAATGAGCAGTTCTTC.

This chain uses TRBV7-9 with TRBJ2-1, with 7 bases matching TRBD1. This CDR3 region has 16 residues. Germline CDR1 reads SEHNR; CDR2 reads FQNEAQ (reference sequence). The ends lost 5 bases at V and 5 bases at J; junction bases unmatched: 12. In DNA, the CDR3 is TGTGCCAGCAGCGGACAGACAGGGACGAGGGACAATGAGCAGTTCTTC. Its translation: CASSGQTGTRDNEQFF.

This clone was counted only a few times. The chain joins TRBV7-2 to TRBJ2-7, with 10 nucleotides matching TRBD1. The germline CDR1 and CDR2 sequences are SGHTA and FQGNSA. The V segment lost 3 bases and the J segment 3 bases; nucleotides outside the gene matches: 5. The CDR3 contains 15 residues. CDR3 sequence (DNA): TGTGCCAGCAGCTTGGGACAGGGGATACTCTACGAGCAGTACTTC. Amino acid sequence: CASSLGQGILYEQYF.

The genes are TRBV19 and TRBJ1-6; 8 positions match TRBD1. CDR1 is LNHDA, CDR2 SQIVND, per germline (reference sequence). The CDR3 runs 16 residues. J was trimmed by 10 bases and V by 7 bases; bases with no gene match: 15. The CDR3 DNA reads TGTGCCAGTACAGATCAACCGGGACCAGGGGGCTCACCCCTCCACTTT. Protein: CASTDQPGPGGSPLHF. Complete variable domain (other parts from reference TRBV19 and TRBJ1-6): DGGITQSPKYLFRKEGQNVTLSCEQNLNHDAMYWYRQDPGQGLRLIYYSQIVNDFQKGDIAEGYSVSREKKESFPLTVTSAQKNPTAFYLCASTDQPGPGGSPLHFGNGTRLTVT.

This clone was picked up one time. The chain employs TRBV6-1 and TRBJ1-6, with D maybe TRBD1 (6 bases). CDR3 size: 14 residues. Germline V CDR1 and CDR2: MNHNS, SASEGT. V shed 1 base and J shed 8 bases, with 9 bases lying between them. In nucleotides, the CDR3 is TGTGCCAGCAGTGAAGTACAGGGCTATTCACCCCTCCACTTT. It yields the protein CASSEVQGYSPLHF.